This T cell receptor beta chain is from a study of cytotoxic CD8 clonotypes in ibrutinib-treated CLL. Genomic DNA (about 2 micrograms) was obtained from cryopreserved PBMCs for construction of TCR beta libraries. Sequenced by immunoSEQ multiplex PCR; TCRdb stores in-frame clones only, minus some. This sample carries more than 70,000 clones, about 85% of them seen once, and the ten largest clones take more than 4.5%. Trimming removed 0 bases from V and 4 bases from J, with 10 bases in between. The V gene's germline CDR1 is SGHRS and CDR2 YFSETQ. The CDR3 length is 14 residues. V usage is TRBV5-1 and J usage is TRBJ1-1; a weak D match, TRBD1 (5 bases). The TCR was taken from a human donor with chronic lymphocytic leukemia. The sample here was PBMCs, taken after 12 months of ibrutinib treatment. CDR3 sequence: CASSLVMGVTEAFF. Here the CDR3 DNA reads TGCGCCAGCAGCTTGGTTATGGGGGTCACTGAAGCTTTCTTT. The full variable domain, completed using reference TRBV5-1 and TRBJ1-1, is KAGVTQTPRYLIKTRGQQVTLSCSPISGHRSVSWYQQTPGQGLQFLFEYFSETQRNKGNFPGRFSGRQFSNSRSEMNVSTLELGDSALYLCASSLVMGVTEAFFGQGTRLTVV.